The TCR beta chain described here comes from a study of graft-versus-host responses after intestinal transplantation. Whole-study context: Multivisceral, liver-intestinal, or isolated intestinal grafts were transplanted into recipients. General study results and limits: Recipient bone marrow held GvH clones, some seen earlier in ileum or blood. Graft-versus-host to host-versus-graft clonal ratios in allografts were high in patients with graft-donor T cell macrochimerism.

Note on this clone: Its target is unknown.

Germline V gene data show CDR1 as MNHEY and CDR2 as SMNVEV (reference sequence). Trimming removed 4 bases from V and 1 base from J, with 12 bases in between. This CDR3 spans 15 amino acids. Assay used: immunoSEQ multiplex PCR; TCRdb lists only in-frame clones, some missing. The sample yields about 120,000 clones, just under 95% seen once. This receptor was taken from a human donor who received an intestinal transplant. This sample comprised unstimulated CD4+ T cells sorted from spleen or lymph node cells, obtained before intestinal transplant. The chain combines TRBV27 with TRBJ2-3, with a tentative D call TRBD2 (5 bases). The CDR3 here is CASSSRTRGTDTQYF. The CDR3, as DNA: TGTGCCAGCAGTTCTCGGACGAGGGGCACAGATACGCAGTATTTT.